The T cell receptor (beta chain) described here comes from a study of blood T cell repertoires in COVID-19. Study overall: The origin of the acute and convalescent COVID-19 samples was the United States, Italy and Spain. From T cells, B-cell-depleted T cells, or PBMCs came the material, which was cDNA or gDNA.

The CDR3 has 14 amino acids. Germline assignment: CDR1 LNHDA and CDR2 SQIVND (reference sequence). V lost 5 bases and J lost 5; bases outside the gene matches: 7. Per the study methods: For nucleated cells, counts were estimated from reference gene primer amplification. Generated by immunoSEQ multiplex PCR, the TCRdb table keeps only in-frame clones and is missing some. D and trimming come from the DNA, and the V and J calls and clone size come from that table. This sample carries around 150,000 clones, around 86% of them seen once, and the ten largest clones take about 8.2%. The chain combines TRBV19 with TRBJ1-2, with 8 bases matching TRBD1. The sequence came from a man in his 60s with acute or convalescent COVID-19. Specimen: peripheral blood. The CDR3 DNA reads TGTGCCAGTAGTGGCACAGGGGGACTATATGGCTACACCTTC. Its protein product is CASSGTGGLYGYTF.